What follows are 17 T cell receptor beta chains derived from one specimen sequenced in a study of cytomegalovirus exposure and HLA in healthy donors (dated by TCRdb to 2017 to 2019). Library preparation was by the immunoSEQ multiplex PCR assay. For the multiplex PCR, a mixture combining 60 forward primers for TCR Vbeta segments and 13 reverse primers for TCR Jbeta segments was used. TCRdb holds this immuneACCESS table with in-frame rearrangements only. Some clones are missing; in checked studies, unresolved V genes explain under half, and the rest has no known cause. This sample has about 160,000 clones in its table, and about two thirds of those were observed once. The ten largest clones take up 2.5% to 3% of the sample. The source material was PBMCs. The receptors shown here come from a woman in her thirties in good health and CMV-seronegative.

This clone has only a few counts. The chain employs TRBV10-3 and TRBJ1-6; D remains ambiguous. The ends were cut back, 4 bases at V and 7 bases at J, with 11 bases in the middle. The CDR3 spans 14 residues. The germline CDR1 and CDR2 sequences are ENHRY and SYGVKD. The CDR3 spells CAISGMVGNSPLHF. The CDR3 DNA reads TGTGCCATCAGTGGGATGGTCGGGAATTCACCCCTCCACTTT.

The chain combines TRBV5-4 with TRBJ2-1; TRBD1 matches 10 bases. The CDR3 sequence is 14 residues long. V lost 4 bases, J lost 7 bases, and 5 bases stayed unmatched. CDR1 SGHNT and CDR2 YYREEE come from the germline V gene (reference sequence). Here the CDR3 DNA reads TGTGCCAGCAGCGTCCGGGACAGGGGTAATGAGCAGTTCTTC. Translation: CASSVRDRGNEQFF.

V and J are TRBV5-4 and TRBJ1-4, with 9 bases matching TRBD1. Losses at the gene ends were 3 bases for V and 0 bases for J; bases not matched to a gene: 12. The CDR3 has 19 residues. Germline V gene lookup returns CDR1 SGHNT and CDR2 YYREEE (reference sequence). CDR3 nucleotide sequence: TGTGCCAGCAGCTCCCAGACAGGGGGAGAGAGGGCAACTAATGAAAAACTGTTTTTT. The encoded protein is CASSSQTGGERATNEKLFF.

This clone has a handful of counts. The chain joins TRBV7-9 to TRBJ1-2; 7 bases align to TRBD1. This CDR3 has 16 residues. The germline V gene encodes CDR1 SEHNR and CDR2 FQNEAQ (reference sequence). After removal of 0 bases from V and 2 bases from J, the junction contained 6 bases not matched to a gene. CDR3 amino acids: CASSLAGTGENYGYTF. As DNA, the CDR3 is TGTGCCAGCAGCTTAGCGGGTACAGGGGAGAACTATGGCTACACCTTC. Full variable domain (outside the CDR3, taken from reference TRBV7-9 and TRBJ1-2): DTGVSQNPRHKITKRGQNVTFRCDPISEHNRLYWYRQTLGQGPEFLTYFQNEAQLEKSRLLSDRFSAERPKGSFSTLEIQRTEQGDSAMYLCASSLAGTGENYGYTFGSGTRLTVV.

The table lists this clone with a count of one. V usage is TRBV21-1 and J usage is TRBJ2-3; TRBD2, as called in the table, went unchecked against the DNA. TRBV21-1 is a documented pseudogene. This CDR3 region has 16 residues. The CDR3 spells CASSPGTSGRWDTQYF. In nucleotides, the CDR3 is TGTGCCAGCAGCCCAGGGACTAGCGGGAGGTGGGATACGCAGTATTTT.

This clone was detected a few times. The chain uses TRBV6-5 and TRBJ1-1; D remains unclear. Germline-derived CDR1 and CDR2 are MNHEY and SVGAGI. This CDR3 has 13 residues. Trimming took off 5 bases at V and 1 base at J, with 8 bases between the two ends. The chain's CDR3 is CASSEYRNTEAFF. DNA for the CDR3: TGTGCCAGCAGTGAATACAGGAACACTGAAGCTTTCTTT.

V and J are TRBV30 and TRBJ2-1, with D possibly TRBD2 on 5 matching bases. Germline V lookup: CDR1 GTSNPN, CDR2 SVGIG (reference sequence). V lost 3 bases, J lost 7 bases, and 13 bases lay in between. The length of the CDR3 is 13 residues. DNA for the CDR3: TGTGCCTGGAGAGTGGGAGTGGGGAATGAGCAGTTCTTC. Translating gives CAWRVGVGNEQFF.

Of note for this clone: This likely comes from a read error, as the CDR3 has no conserved phenylalanine or tryptophan at its end. The rearrangement joins TRBV7-8 to TRBJ1-2; D gene ambiguous. Trimming took off 7 bases at V and 4 bases at J, with 28 bases between the two ends. This CDR3 region has 18 residues. CDR1 is SGHVS and CDR2 is FQNEAQ in the germline V gene. CDR3 nucleotides: TGTGCCAGCACCGGCGATACCCGAGGGTCCAGTGTGACCTATGGCTACACCCTC. Translated, it gives CASTGDTRGSSVTYGYTL.

CDR3: CASSLPGVNIQYF. CDR3 DNA: TGTGCCAGCAGTCTGCCTGGAGTTAACATTCAGTACTTC. This chain joins TRBV28 and TRBJ2-4, with D unresolved. The CDR3 is 13 residues long. Per the germline V gene, CDR1 is MDHEN and CDR2 is SYDVKM. The V gene lost 5 bases and the J gene lost 7 bases, with 12 bases spanning the gap.

The CDR3 DNA follows: TGTGCCAGCAGTTTTGGGGGACAGGGGGCGGATGGCTACACCTTC. It specifies CASSFGGQGADGYTF. The genes are TRBV28 and TRBJ1-2; 12 bases are a match to TRBD1. The CDR3 extends over 15 amino acids. V was pared by 3 bases and J by 6 bases, with 5 bases of the junction left unmatched. The germline V gene encodes CDR1 MDHEN and CDR2 SYDVKM.

The chain joins TRBV19 to TRBJ1-4; D possibly corresponds to TRBD1 (6 bases). Germline V gene lookup returns CDR1 LNHDA and CDR2 SQIVND (reference sequence). The CDR3 spans 16 residues. V was cut by 0 bases and J by 1 base, with 9 bases left in between. The CDR3 loop is CASSIDAGVTNEKLFF. In DNA, the CDR3 is TGTGCCAGTAGTATAGACGCAGGGGTAACTAATGAAAAACTGTTTTTT.

V usage is TRBV7-2 and J usage is TRBJ1-1, with no clear D. Germline V lookup: CDR1 SGHTA, CDR2 FQGNSA. Deletions cut 1 base from V and 3 bases from J, with 9 bases between. The CDR3 has 14 amino acids. The CDR3 DNA is TGTGCCAGCAGCTTAGTCCCTGGAGACACTGAAGCTTTCTTT. This encodes CASSLVPGDTEAFF.

The V and J genes are TRBV19 and TRBJ2-2; maybe TRBD2 (6 bases). The CDR3 runs 13 residues. Per germline, CDR1 LNHDA and CDR2 SQIVND (reference sequence). Here the CDR3 reads CATGRRDTGELFF. The CDR3 nucleotides are TGTGCTACGGGGAGGCGGGACACCGGGGAGCTGTTTTTT. The full variable domain, with the rest looked up from reference TRBV19 and TRBJ2-2, is DGGITQSPKYLFRKEGQNVTLSCEQNLNHDAMYWYRQDPGQGLRLIYYSQIVNDFQKGDIAEGYSVSREKKESFPLTVTSAQKNPTAFYLCATGRRDTGELFFGEGSRLTVL.

The chain is built from TRBV27 and TRBJ2-3; D perhaps matches TRBD2 (5 bases). Deletions cut 0 bases from V and 2 bases from J, with 9 bases between. This CDR3 has 15 amino acids. Germline V gene lookup returns CDR1 MNHEY and CDR2 SMNVEV (reference sequence). For the CDR3, the DNA is TGTGCCAGCAGTTTATCAGTCGGGAACACAGATACGCAGTATTTT. This encodes CASSLSVGNTDTQYF.

The table lists this clone with a few counts. DNA for the CDR3: TGCGCCAGCAGCTTGGCCGTAGGCCCGGGGGAGGAGACCCAGTACTTC. It specifies CASSLAVGPGEETQYF. The gene calls are TRBV5-1 and TRBJ2-5, with D possibly being TRBD2 (6 bases). V lost 0 bases, J lost 5 bases, and 17 bases lay in between. Looked up from germline, CDR1 is SGHRS and CDR2 is YFSETQ. There are 16 residues in the CDR3.

The chain recombines TRBV30 with TRBJ2-7, with 12 bases that match TRBD1. The length of the CDR3 is 14 residues. Looked up from germline, CDR1 is GTSNPN and CDR2 is SVGIG (reference sequence). With 5 bases clipped from V and 5 bases from J, the junction kept 7 bases outside the gene matches. CDR3 in amino acids: CAWGSGTGGDEQYF. In DNA form, the CDR3 reads TGTGCCTGGGGGTCCGGGACAGGGGGCGACGAGCAGTACTTC. Full variable domain (missing parts from reference TRBV30 and TRBJ2-7): SQTIHQWPATLVQPVGSPLSLECTVEGTSNPNLYWYRQAAGRGLQLLFYSVGIGQISSEVPQNLSASRPQDRQFILSSKKLLLSDSGFYLCAWGSGTGGDEQYFGPGTRLTVT.

Note on this clone: Other DNA sequences in this specimen translate into the identical CDR3. The chain uses TRBV28 and TRBJ2-7; 7 nucleotides agree with TRBD1. Germline V gene lookup returns CDR1 MDHEN and CDR2 SYDVKM. CDR3 length: 11 amino acids. With V trimmed by 7 bases and J by 6 bases, 3 bases remained unmatched. The CDR3 region has the DNA TGTGCCAGCACCGACAGGGTCGAGCAGTACTTC. Translating it yields CASTDRVEQYF.